This TCR beta chain was obtained from a study of cytomegalovirus exposure and HLA in healthy donors. General observations from the study: Some V segments, including TRBV6-2 and TRBV6-3, were excluded as indistinguishable.

The CDR3 contains 11 residues. From germline, CDR1 is DFQATT and CDR2 SNEGSKA (reference sequence). V lost 2 bases and J lost 3, with 4 bases in between. In the PCR, 60 Vbeta and 13 Jbeta primers were used. TCRdb's table, derived via immunoSEQ multiplex PCR, lists solely in-frame clones and lacks some. This table has under 200,000 clones, around nine tenths appearing once. Remarks on this clone: The antigen remains unidentified.

This receptor was obtained from a young woman in good health and CMV-seronegative. The chain is built from TRBV20-1 and TRBJ1-2; no firm D call. Material for sequencing was PBMCs. The CDR3 DNA reads TGCAGTGCTAGACAGGACTATGGCTACACCTTC. It codes for CSARQDYGYTF.